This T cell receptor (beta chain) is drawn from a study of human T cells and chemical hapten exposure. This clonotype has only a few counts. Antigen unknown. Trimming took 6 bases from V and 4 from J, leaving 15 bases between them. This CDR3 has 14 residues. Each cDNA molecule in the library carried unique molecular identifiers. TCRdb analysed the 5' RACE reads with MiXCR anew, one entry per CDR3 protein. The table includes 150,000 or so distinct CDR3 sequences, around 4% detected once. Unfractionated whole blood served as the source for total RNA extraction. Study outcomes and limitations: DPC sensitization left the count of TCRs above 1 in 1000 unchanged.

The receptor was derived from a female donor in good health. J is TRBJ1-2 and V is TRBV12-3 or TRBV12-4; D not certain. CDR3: CASSPGVRSYGYTF. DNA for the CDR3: TGTGCCAGCAGCCCCGGGGTGAGAAGCTATGGCTACACCTTC.